The TCR beta chain described here comes from a study of T cell repertoires in cytomegalovirus infection. TCRdb re-derived calls from the reads in MiXCR, one entry per CDR3 protein. Among approximately 400,000 distinct CDR3 sequences listed, around 32% were seen once. The ends were cut back, 7 bases at V and 4 bases at J, with 14 bases in the middle. Germline V gene lookup returns CDR1 SGHDN and CDR2 FVKESK. The CDR3 consists of 14 residues. The receptor comes from a human donor in good health (CMV status not recorded). Some clones in this sample may be carry-over from other donors' samples. The sample was PBMCs. The chain links TRBV14 to TRBJ2-1, with TRBD2 as a possible D gene (6 bases). The CDR3 nucleotides are TGTGCCAGCACCTCGGGGGACCGATACAATGAGCAGTTCTTC. Amino acid sequence: CASTSGDRYNEQFF.